The rows below give T cell receptor beta chains drawn from one sample of a study of regulatory T cells in long-lasting Graves disease. TCRdb reprocessed the multiplex PCR reads via MiXCR and lists one record per CDR3 protein. Of about 200,000 distinct CDR3 sequences in the sample, 15% to 20% were seen once. These data were also filed under a second study, of T cells in Graves' hyperthyroidism and ophthalmopathy.

The source was peripheral blood mononuclear cells (PBMCs), collected at new diagnosis, from a patient treated with antithyroid drugs. Receptor source: a woman aged 25-40 years with Graves disease. CDR3s include the opening cysteine and the closing phenylalanine or tryptophan. D genes are given only for firm matches. The size of a clone is reported for some rows only, either as once, few or many, or as a class for expanded clones.

many	TRBV2	TRBD1	TRBJ2-5	TGTGCCAGCAGTGGGACAGGGTCAGGGGAGACCCAGTACTTC	CASSGTGSGETQYF
few	TRBV20-1	TRBD2	TRBJ2-3	TGCAGTGCCCGCCTAGCGGGAGGTACGCAGTATTTT	CSARLAGGTQYF
many	TRBV28	.	TRBJ1-2	TGTGCCAGCAGTTCCAGGGGTCTCTATGGCTACACCTTC	CASSSRGLYGYTF
many	TRBV11-2	.	TRBJ2-2	TGTGCCAGCAGCTTAGAGCGCACCGGGGAGCTGTTTTTT	CASSLERTGELFF
many	TRBV3-1	.	TRBJ2-5	TGTGCCAGCAGCCGCGACCCGAAAGAGACCCAGTACTTC	CASSRDPKETQYF
.	TRBV19	.	TRBJ2-3	TGTGCCACCGATCAGGGGCTAGGGAATACGCAGTATTTT	CATDQGLGNTQYF
.	TRBV6-1	TRBD1	TRBJ1-6	TGTGCCAACCAACAGGGGTGGGATTCACCCCTCCACTTT	CANQQGWDSPLHF
many	TRBV19	TRBD1	TRBJ1-2	TGTGCCAGCAGCCCTGACAGGGCCTATGGCTACACCTTC	CASSPDRAYGYTF
many	TRBV12-3/TRBV12-4	TRBD2	TRBJ2-3	TGTGCTTCAAACCTCCTAGCGGCGCCCACAGATACGCAGTATTTT	CASNLLAAPTDTQYF
many	TRBV10-3	.	TRBJ2-7	TGTGCCATCAGCCCCTCCGAAACCCCCTACGAGCAGTACTTC	CAISPSETPYEQYF
many	TRBV10-3	.	TRBJ1-2	TGTGCCTCCAAGGGAGGGGATGGCTACACCTTC	CASKGGDGYTF
many	TRBV29-1	TRBD1	TRBJ2-1	TGCAGCGTGGACCCGACAGGGGCCTACAATGAGCAGTTCTTC	CSVDPTGAYNEQFF
many	TRBV20-1	.	TRBJ1-5	TGCAGTGCTAGAGAGGGGCAGGGTCGAAGAAGCAATCAGCCCCAGCATTTT	CSAREGQGRRSNQPQHF
many	TRBV3-1	TRBD2	TRBJ2-1	TGTGCCAGCAGCCTTAGCGGGAGGCACAATGAGCAGTTCTTC	CASSLSGRHNEQFF
many	TRBV15	.	TRBJ2-3	TGTGCCACCAGCCATGGGGCGCAGACGGGCCGGTATTTT	CATSHGAQTGRYF
many	TRBV19	.	TRBJ1-1	TGTGCCAGTAGTACGTGGGCCGGTGGGAACACTGAAGCTTTCTTT	CASSTWAGGNTEAFF
many	TRBV12-3/TRBV12-4	.	TRBJ2-2	TGTGCCAGCAGCGACAGAGACGCGAACACCGGGGAGCTGTTTTTT	CASSDRDANTGELFF
many	TRBV6-1	.	TRBJ2-7	TGTGCCATTGGGAGGAAGAGCAGCTCCTACGAGCAGTACTTC	CAIGRKSSSYEQYF
many	TRBV7-9	.	TRBJ2-5	TGTGCCACAGCTGGTCTACAAGAGACCCAGTACTTC	CATAGLQETQYF
.	TRBV5-4	.	TRBJ2-1	TGTGCCAGCAGCTTGCTCTTCAGGGCCAATGAGCAGTTCTTC	CASSLLFRANEQFF
few	TRBV20-1	.	TRBJ2-2	TGCAGTGCTGCCTTGGGGACCGGGGAGCTGTTTTTT	CSAALGTGELFF
many	TRBV19	.	TRBJ1-4	TGTGCCAGTACTCACATCCGGGGCGCCGAAGAAAAACTGTTTTTT	CASTHIRGAEEKLFF
.	TRBV3-1	TRBD1	TRBJ1-2	TGTGCCAGCAGCAACAGGGGCCCCATCTATGGCTACACCTTC	CASSNRGPIYGYTF
many	TRBV20-1	TRBD2	TRBJ2-1	TGCAGTGCTCCTGGACTAGCAGTTTACAATGAGCAGTTCTTC	CSAPGLAVYNEQFF
.	TRBV4-2	.	TRBJ1-6	TGTGCCAGCCGGACAGAGAGGAATTCACCCCTCCACTTT	CASRTERNSPLHF
many	TRBV2	.	TRBJ2-1	TGTGCCAGCGCCGCGGCCTGGGTATCGGAGCAGTTCTTC	CASAAAWVSEQFF
many	TRBV5-1	TRBD1	TRBJ2-1	TGCGCCAGCAGCTCACAGACAGGGACCAATGAGCAGTTCTTC	CASSSQTGTNEQFF
many	TRBV5-1	TRBD1	TRBJ2-1	TGCGCCAGCACCCCCGGGACAGGGGGAGTAAATTGGTACAATGAGCAGTTCTTC	CASTPGTGGVNWYNEQFF
many	TRBV12-3/TRBV12-4	.	TRBJ1-1	TGTGCCAGCAGTCCTCGGCCGATCCGGAACACTGAAGCTTTCTTT	CASSPRPIRNTEAFF
.	TRBV28	TRBD1	TRBJ2-1	TGTGCCAGCAGTTCCCTCCGGACAGGGGGCGATGAGCAGTTCTTC	CASSSLRTGGDEQFF
many	TRBV20-1	.	TRBJ2-5	TGCAGTGCACCCAATCCACAGCTCCAAGAGACCCAGTACTTC	CSAPNPQLQETQYF
.	TRBV18	TRBD2	TRBJ2-2	TGTGCCAGCTCACCATTGGGGACTACGAACACCGGGGAGCTGTTTTTT	CASSPLGTTNTGELFF
many	TRBV11-2	.	TRBJ2-4	TGTGCCAGCAGCTTAACCGGGGGCACGAACATTCAGTACTTC	CASSLTGGTNIQYF
many	TRBV6-2/TRBV6-3	.	TRBJ2-3	TGTGCCAGCAGTTACTCGATTAAGAAGTTTGGAAGTAGCACAGATACGCAGTATTTT	CASSYSIKKFGSSTDTQYF
.	TRBV19	.	TRBJ1-2	TGTGCCAGTAGTACAGTAAACTATGGCTACACCTTC	CASSTVNYGYTF
many	TRBV10-2	.	TRBJ2-3	TGCGCCAGCAGTGGGGGGGATACGCAGTATTTT	CASSGGDTQYF
many	TRBV30	.	TRBJ1-1	TGTGCCTGGAGAACCACAGGGTTGATGGCTGAAGCTTTCTTT	CAWRTTGLMAEAFF
many	TRBV27	TRBD1	TRBJ1-5	TGTGCCAGCAGTTTAAATGGACAGGGCAATCAGCCCCAGCATTTT	CASSLNGQGNQPQHF
many	TRBV18	.	TRBJ1-5	TGTGCCAGCTCACCTGGGTCTAGCAATCAGCCCCAGCATTTT	CASSPGSSNQPQHF
.	TRBV6-2/TRBV6-3	TRBD1	TRBJ2-7	TGTGCCAGCAGTAACGGACAGGGAACCTACGAGCAGTACTTC	CASSNGQGTYEQYF
.	TRBV6-1	.	TRBJ1-2	TGTGCCAGCAGTGAAGGAATAGCCCGCCGGGGCTACACCTTC	CASSEGIARRGYTF
many	TRBV27	.	TRBJ1-5	TGTGCCAGCAGTTTTACAGGGCTCGTAAGCAATCAGCCCCAGCATTTT	CASSFTGLVSNQPQHF
many	TRBV12-3/TRBV12-4	.	TRBJ2-7	TGTGCCAGCAGTTTATCTGTCGGGCGTAGGCACGAGCAGTACTTC	CASSLSVGRRHEQYF
.	TRBV2	TRBD2	TRBJ2-1	TGTGCCAGCAAACTAGCGGGGATTGAGGATGAGCAGTTCTTC	CASKLAGIEDEQFF
.	TRBV28	TRBD1	TRBJ1-6	TGTGCCAGCAGTTTCCTGACAGGGGGTATTTCACCCCTCCACTTT	CASSFLTGGISPLHF
many	TRBV7-9	.	TRBJ2-3	TGTGCCAGCAGCGGTGAGGGCAGCACAGATACGCAGTATTTT	CASSGEGSTDTQYF
many	TRBV6-4	.	TRBJ2-5	TGTGCCAGCAGTGACTCGATAGGGGAGACCCAGTACTTC	CASSDSIGETQYF
many	TRBV11-2	.	TRBJ2-7	TGTGCCAGCAGCTTAGACGGGGGCAATACCTACGAGCAGTACTTC	CASSLDGGNTYEQYF
.	TRBV11-3	TRBD2	TRBJ2-3	TGTGTCAGCAGCCTACTCACTGGCGGGGGAGGCACAGATACGCAGTATTTT	CVSSLLTGGGGTDTQYF
.	TRBV15	.	TRBJ1-6	TGTGCCACGGCCCCCCCACAGGGTTCACCCCTCCACTTT	CATAPPQGSPLHF
.	TRBV11-2	.	TRBJ1-1	TGTGCCAGCAGCTTAATCGTTAAGAACACTGAAGCTTTCTTT	CASSLIVKNTEAFF
.	TRBV4-2	.	TRBJ1-3	TGTGCCAGCAGCCAAGAGGGATGGGGGGATCGGATTTTT	CASSQEGWGDRIF
many	TRBV7-2	.	TRBJ1-1	TGTGCCAGCAGCCCCAGGACCGGACGGGTGAACACTGAAGCTTTCTTT	CASSPRTGRVNTEAFF
.	TRBV6-2/TRBV6-3	.	TRBJ2-7	TGTGCCAGCAGTTACAGTCACGAGAGCTCCTACGAGCAGTACTTC	CASSYSHESSYEQYF
.	TRBV19	TRBD2	TRBJ2-3	TGTGCCAGTCACGGGACTAGCGGCACAGATACGCAGTATTTT	CASHGTSGTDTQYF
many	TRBV11-3	.	TRBJ2-7	TGTGCCAGCAGCTTCCCCGGGGGATCCTACGAGCAGTACTTC	CASSFPGGSYEQYF
.	TRBV9	TRBD2	TRBJ2-1	TGTGCCAGCAGCGTAGACAGCGGGGGGTACAATGAGCAGTTCTTC	CASSVDSGGYNEQFF
.	TRBV28	TRBD1	TRBJ1-2	TGTGCCAGCAGTCTATCGGGACAGGGGATTAACTATGGCTACACCTTC	CASSLSGQGINYGYTF